What follows are 30 T cell receptor beta chains derived from one specimen sequenced in a study of early T cells in non-severe SARS-CoV-2 infection. From the 5' RACE reads, TCRdb called clonotypes with MiXCR, one entry per CDR3 protein. The sample lists tens of thousands of distinct CDR3 sequences; about 5.2% were seen once. Specimen: whole blood. Receptors originate from an adult who was a healthcare worker with PCR-confirmed SARS-CoV-2 infection or an uninfected control (not recorded which).

This chain links TRBV6-4 with TRBJ1-1; D is perhaps TRBD1 (6 bases). V shed 3 bases and J shed 0 bases, with 11 bases lying between them. This CDR3 region has 15 residues. Germline CDR1 reads MRHNA; CDR2 reads SNTAGT. CDR3 loop: CASSEGQGMNTEAFF. The CDR3 DNA sequence: TGTGCCAGCAGTGAAGGGCAGGGGATGAACACTGAAGCTTTCTTT.

The sample holds many counts of this clonotype. This chain uses TRBV3-1 with TRBJ2-7; no definite D call. The V and J ends lost 0 bases and 2 bases respectively, with 11 bases between them. The germline V gene encodes CDR1 LGHDT and CDR2 YNNKEL (reference sequence). This CDR3 region has 15 residues. The CDR3 region has the DNA TGTGCCAGCAGCCAAGAAAGCCGGGTCCCCTACGAGCAGTACTTC. Amino acid sequence: CASSQESRVPYEQYF.

This clonotype is medium-sized within its sample. The genes are TRBV5-1 and TRBJ2-3, with a possible D match to TRBD2 (6 bases). In germline, CDR1 is SGHRS, CDR2 YFSETQ. Between the trimmed V and J ends, which lost 0 bases and 2 bases, there was a span of 13 bases. The length of the CDR3 is 16 residues. Here the CDR3 reads CASSLGSGLYTDTQYF. The CDR3 bases are TGCGCCAGCAGCTTGGGGTCGGGACTCTACACAGATACGCAGTATTTT. The whole variable domain, remainder taken from reference TRBV5-1 and TRBJ2-3, is KAGVTQTPRYLIKTRGQQVTLSCSPISGHRSVSWYQQTPGQGLQFLFEYFSETQRNKGNFPGRFSGRQFSNSRSEMNVSTLELGDSALYLCASSLGSGLYTDTQYFGPGTRLTVL.

The sample holds many counts of this clonotype. The chain is built from TRBV27 and TRBJ1-5; D unclear. Germline CDR1 MNHEY, CDR2 SMNVEV (reference sequence). Trimming took 8 bases from V and 4 from J, leaving 15 bases between them. The length of the CDR3 is 14 residues. CDR3: CASRALSGNQPQHF. CDR3 coding DNA: TGTGCCAGCCGGGCTCTCTCTGGGAATCAGCCCCAGCATTTT.

There are many counts of this clonotype. This sequence joins TRBV12-3 or TRBV12-4 and TRBJ2-7, with 7 bases lining up with TRBD1. The CDR3 contains 15 residues. The J segment lost 0 bases and the V segment lost 0 bases, leaving 2 bases of the junction unmatched. Written as DNA, the CDR3 is TGTGCCAGCAGTTTAGCCGGGACAGCCTCCTACGAGCAGTACTTC. It translates to CASSLAGTASYEQYF.

There are many counts of this clonotype. The chain joins TRBV27 to TRBJ2-7; tentatively, D is TRBD2 (5 bases). Trimming stripped 5 bases from V and 3 bases from J, with 20 bases between. The germline CDR1 and CDR2 sequences are MNHEY and SMNVEV (reference sequence). There are 16 residues in the CDR3. CDR3 coding DNA: TGTGCCAGCAGTCCCCGTCCTAGCCGAATGTTCTACGAGCAGTACTTC. Amino acid sequence: CASSPRPSRMFYEQYF.

The chain has TRBV7-8 and TRBJ1-2, with D perhaps TRBD1 (6 bases). Deletions cut 1 base from V and 3 bases from J, with 18 bases between. Germline lookup yields CDR1 SGHVS and CDR2 FQNEAQ. The CDR3 spans 17 residues. The CDR3 sequence is CASSLVAGAVVDYGYTF. The CDR3 DNA is TGTGCCAGCAGCTTAGTAGCGGGGGCGGTAGTAGACTATGGCTACACCTTC.

This clonotype was seen repeatedly, ten times or more. J is TRBJ1-1 and V is TRBV20-1; TRBD1 might be the D (6 bases). Trimming took off 6 bases at V and 2 bases at J, with 19 bases between the two ends. Germline CDR1 reads DFQATT; CDR2 reads SNEGSKA (reference sequence). This CDR3 is built from 15 residues. Written as DNA, the CDR3 is TGCAGTGCCAAATCGATGGGGGCGGGAAACACTGAAGCTTTCTTT. Translation gives CSAKSMGAGNTEAFF.

This clonotype has ten or more counts. J is TRBJ2-7 and V is TRBV25-1; possible D gene TRBD2, 7 bases. This CDR3 spans 14 amino acids. Germline V lookup: CDR1 MGHDK, CDR2 SYGVNS. Trimming removed 5 bases at V and 3 bases at J, with 14 bases between. The CDR3 here is CASSIYREGYEQYF. CDR3 DNA sequence: TGTGCCAGCAGTATTTACAGGGAGGGCTACGAGCAGTACTTC.

V is TRBV27 and J is TRBJ2-2; 10 bases align to TRBD2. The V gene's germline CDR1 is MNHEY and CDR2 SMNVEV (reference sequence). This CDR3 spans 15 amino acids. Trimming removed 3 bases from V and 6 bases from J; junction bases left unmatched: 4. The CDR3 loop is CASSFSSGRPGELFF. The CDR3 DNA reads as TGTGCCAGCAGTTTTTCTAGCGGGAGACCCGGGGAGCTGTTTTTT.

There are many counts of this clonotype. This chain connects TRBV7-2 to TRBJ2-7; 9 nucleotides align to TRBD2. Germline V gene lookup returns CDR1 SGHTA and CDR2 FQGNSA. This CDR3 contains 15 residues. Trimming at V came to 6 bases and at J to 5 bases, leaving 11 bases not matched to a gene. As DNA, the CDR3 is TGTGCCAGCAGGGATCTAGCGGGACGTGGTGACGAGCAGTACTTC. It encodes CASRDLAGRGDEQYF.

Ten or more counts support this clonotype. The V call is TRBV5-4, the J call TRBJ2-1; TRBD2 might be the D (5 bases). V lost 6 bases, J lost 3 bases, and 13 bases lay in between. The germline CDR1 and CDR2 sequences are SGHNT and YYREEE (reference sequence). The length of the CDR3 is 14 residues. The CDR3 here is CASKIGLDYNEQFF. For the CDR3, the DNA is TGTGCCAGCAAGATAGGACTGGACTACAATGAGCAGTTCTTC.

This clonotype was seen at least ten times. The chain employs TRBV4-2 and TRBJ2-5, with D maybe TRBD2 (5 bases). Trimming stripped 1 base from V and 5 bases from J, with 8 bases between. Germline loops: CDR1 LGHNA, CDR2 YNFKEQ. The CDR3 length is 13 residues. CDR3 coding DNA: TGTGCCAGCAGCCAAGCAAGGGAGGAGACCCAGTACTTC. The encoded protein is CASSQAREETQYF.

The chain links TRBV18 to TRBJ2-3; D is uncertain. Looked up from germline, CDR1 is KGHSH and CDR2 is LQKENI. This CDR3 spans 15 amino acids. Trimming removed 3 bases from V and 0 bases from J, with 10 bases in between. CDR3 sequence (DNA): TGTGCCAGCTCACCCTTGGGATCTAGCACAGATACGCAGTATTTT. Translating it yields CASSPLGSSTDTQYF.

The chain couples TRBV5-1 to TRBJ1-5; 8 bases agree with TRBD1. The CDR3 has 15 amino acids. Germline CDR1 SGHRS, CDR2 YFSETQ. V lost 1 base to trimming and J lost 1 base; unmatched junction nucleotides: 1. The CDR3 spells CASSLQGASNQPQHF. CDR3 nucleotides: TGCGCCAGCAGCTTGCAGGGGGCGAGCAATCAGCCCCAGCATTTT. The complete variable domain, with remaining parts taken from reference TRBV5-1 and TRBJ1-5, reads KAGVTQTPRYLIKTRGQQVTLSCSPISGHRSVSWYQQTPGQGLQFLFEYFSETQRNKGNFPGRFSGRQFSNSRSEMNVSTLELGDSALYLCASSLQGASNQPQHFGDGTRLSIL.

This clonotype was seen at least ten times. The chain links TRBV12-3 or TRBV12-4 to TRBJ2-7; TRBD2 agrees at 9 bases. The V segment lost 5 bases and the J segment 1 base; nucleotides outside the gene matches: 9. This CDR3 is 16 amino acids long. In nucleotides, the CDR3 is TGTGCCAGCAGTCGGGGTAGCGGGAGCCCGTCCTACGAGCAGTACTTC. Protein sequence: CASSRGSGSPSYEQYF.

This clonotype was recorded a few times. The rearrangement uses TRBV18 and TRBJ1-4; D not certain. Trimming took 2 bases from V and 6 from J, leaving 7 bases between them. The CDR3 is 13 residues long. From germline, CDR1 is KGHSH and CDR2 LQKENI. The DNA for the CDR3 is TGTGCCAGCTCACCAGACTTGGATGAAAAACTGTTTTTT. This gives the protein CASSPDLDEKLFF.

This sequence joins TRBV7-8 and TRBJ2-2; 8 nucleotides agree with TRBD1. V shed 8 bases and J 5 bases; nucleotides not matched to a gene: 13. Germline lookup yields CDR1 SGHVS and CDR2 FQNEAQ. CDR3 length: 16 residues. The CDR3 loop reads CASGSSGGAGTGELFF. For the CDR3, the DNA is TGTGCCAGCGGAAGTTCAGGGGGCGCGGGAACCGGGGAGCTGTTTTTT.

This clonotype was counted at least ten times. The rearrangement links TRBV2 to TRBJ2-4; D gene ambiguous. CDR3 length equals 16 residues. The germline V gene encodes CDR1 SNHLY and CDR2 FYNNEI. The ends were cut back, 2 bases at V and 1 base at J, with 12 bases in the middle. CDR3 DNA: TGTGCCAGCAGTGAACCGCAGCTCTACGCCAAAAACATTCAGTACTTC. It translates to CASSEPQLYAKNIQYF.

The rearrangement uses TRBV29-1 and TRBJ2-1, with a possible D match to TRBD2 (5 bases). There are 12 residues in the CDR3. Trimming removed 2 bases from V and 9 bases from J, with 11 bases in between. Germline loops: CDR1 SQVTM, CDR2 ANQGSEA. CDR3 DNA: TGCAGCGTTGAACCCCCCAGCGGTGAGCAGTTCTTC. Amino acids: CSVEPPSGEQFF.

In this sample, this clonotype turned up a few times. The chain joins TRBV18 to TRBJ2-7; possible D gene TRBD2, 6 bases. This CDR3 region has 14 residues. Germline-derived CDR1 and CDR2 are KGHSH and LQKENI. V gave up 5 bases and J gave up 0 bases, with 11 bases separating them. The CDR3 bases are TGTGCCAGCTCAAGGGACTCCAGCTCCTACGAGCAGTACTTC. Translating gives CASSRDSSSYEQYF.

This clonotype was seen at least ten times. The genes are TRBV12-3 or TRBV12-4 and TRBJ2-1; 9 nucleotides agree with TRBD2. Trimming at V came to 6 bases and at J to 3 bases, leaving 3 bases not matched to a gene. This CDR3 comprises 14 residues. The CDR3 DNA reads as TGTGCCAGCAGCGGACTAGCGAACTACAATGAGCAGTTCTTC. Translated: CASSGLANYNEQFF.

This clonotype was found many times. The chain couples TRBV29-1 to TRBJ2-1; D is possibly TRBD1 (5 bases). The CDR3 covers 14 residues. In germline, CDR1 is SQVTM, CDR2 ANQGSEA. V was pared by 3 bases and J by 3 bases, with 12 bases between. For the CDR3, the DNA is TGCAGCGTTGACGGGCAGGGCAACTACAATGAGCAGTTCTTC. Translating gives CSVDGQGNYNEQFF.

This clonotype was detected ten times or more. The V gene is TRBV7-2, the J gene TRBJ1-2; D ambiguous. V was cut by 4 bases and J by 5 bases, with 11 bases left in between. The germline CDR1 and CDR2 sequences are SGHTA and FQGNSA. There are 13 residues in the CDR3. The CDR3 region has the DNA TGTGCCAGCAGCTCCGCTACCCGTTATGGCTACACCTTC. It encodes CASSSATRYGYTF. Full variable domain (rest looked up from reference TRBV7-2 and TRBJ1-2): GAGVSQSPSNKVTEKGKDVELRCDPISGHTALYWYRQSLGQGLEFLIYFQGNSAPDKSGLPSDRFSAERTGGSVSTLTIQRTQQEDSAVYLCASSSATRYGYTFGSGTRLTVV.

At least ten counts were recorded for this clonotype. The chain links TRBV11-3 to TRBJ2-1, with 8 nucleotides matching TRBD2. The CDR3 consists of 15 residues. J lost 6 bases, V lost 4 bases, and 8 bases had no gene match. Germline lookup yields CDR1 SGHNT and CDR2 YENEEA. The CDR3: CASSSEAGALNEQFF. The CDR3 DNA follows: TGTGCCAGCAGCTCGGAAGCGGGAGCCCTCAATGAGCAGTTCTTC.

As regards this clonotype: A much larger clone lies a single base off, so this may be a read error. This chain links TRBV6-4 with TRBJ2-3; TRBD2 is a possible D gene (5 bases). This CDR3 is 15 amino acids long. Germline V gives CDR1 MRHNA, CDR2 SNTAGT. Trimming removed 4 bases at V and 4 bases at J, with 15 bases between. The CDR3: CASSVVGEPADTQYF. For the CDR3, the DNA is TGTGCCAGCAGTGTAGTGGGAGAACCCGCAGATACGCAGTATTTT.

The sample holds one count of this clonotype. Possible read error: a much larger clone is one base away. J is TRBJ1-2 and V is TRBV11-2; D not certain. This CDR3 has 13 amino acids. Per the germline V gene, CDR1 is SGHAT and CDR2 is FQNNGV. V was clipped by 2 bases and J by 4 bases, with 8 bases between them. DNA for the CDR3: TGTGCCAGCAGCTTATCACATGGCTATGGCTACACCTTC. It specifies CASSLSHGYGYTF.

This clonotype was picked up many times. The CDR3 nucleotides read TGCGCCAGCAGCTCTATAGGGGATACGCAGTATTTT. It yields the protein CASSSIGDTQYF. This rearrangement joins TRBV4-3 to TRBJ2-3; D remains unclear. The germline V and J ends were trimmed by 5 bases and 6 bases, with 9 bases remaining between them. The CDR3 is 12 residues long. From germline, CDR1 is LGHNA and CDR2 YSLEER.

This clonotype came up many times. The genes are TRBV28 and TRBJ2-1, with 9 bases that match TRBD1. CDR1 MDHEN and CDR2 SYDVKM come from the germline V gene. J was trimmed by 5 bases and V by 5 bases; bases with no gene match: 10. This CDR3 is 16 amino acids long. In nucleotides, the CDR3 is TGTGCCAGCAGTGTAGGCCCCAGGACAGGGGACAATGAGCAGTTCTTC. Its protein product is CASSVGPRTGDNEQFF.

This clonotype was observed a handful of times. One end of the junction is discordant with germline, which a read error may explain. This chain joins TRBV14 and TRBJ1-1; TRBD1 might be the D (6 bases). CDR1 is SGHDN and CDR2 is FVKESK in the germline V gene. CDR3 length: 13 residues. The CDR3 sequence is CASNPGAGMEVFF. CDR3 DNA sequence: TGTGCCAGCAACCCAGGGGCAGGGATGGAAGTTTTCTTT.